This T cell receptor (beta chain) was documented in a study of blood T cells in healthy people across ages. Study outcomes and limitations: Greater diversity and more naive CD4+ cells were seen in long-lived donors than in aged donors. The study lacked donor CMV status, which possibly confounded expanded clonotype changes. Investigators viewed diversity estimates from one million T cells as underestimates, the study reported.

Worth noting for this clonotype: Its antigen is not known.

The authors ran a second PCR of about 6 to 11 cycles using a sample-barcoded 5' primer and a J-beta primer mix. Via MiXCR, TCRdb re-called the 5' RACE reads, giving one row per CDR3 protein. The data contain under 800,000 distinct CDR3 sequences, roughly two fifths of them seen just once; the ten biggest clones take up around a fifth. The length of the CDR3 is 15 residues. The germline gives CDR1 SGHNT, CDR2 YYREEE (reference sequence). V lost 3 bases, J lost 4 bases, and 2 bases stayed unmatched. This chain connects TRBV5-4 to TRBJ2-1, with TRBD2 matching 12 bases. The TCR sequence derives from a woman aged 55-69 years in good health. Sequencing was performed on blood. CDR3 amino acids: CASSWTSGTYNEQFF. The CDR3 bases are TGTGCCAGCAGCTGGACTAGCGGGACGTACAATGAGCAGTTCTTC.